The 13 T cell receptor beta chains reported below all come from one sample, sequenced in a study of PD-1 blockade in classical Hodgkin lymphoma. Indicated time point: cycle 4 day 1 (C4D1), after less than 7 weeks of nivolumab. All patients experienced relapse after autologous stem cell transplantation, and brentuximab vedotin exposure was variable. The data were produced by immunoSEQ multiplex PCR, yet TCRdb's version contains in-frame clones alone and is incomplete. There are tens of thousands of clones in the sample; approximately 86% occur only once, and 6% to 7.5% lies in the top ten. The sequenced sample was peripheral blood mononuclear cells (PBMCs), obtained before the fourth cycle of nivolumab. These TCRs come from a human donor with classical Hodgkin lymphoma.

CDR3 region: CASSLAPAVGYTF. In DNA form, the CDR3 reads TGCGCCAGCAGCTTGGCCCCGGCAGTTGGCTACACCTTC. This chain uses TRBV5-1 with TRBJ1-2; D remains unclear. This CDR3 contains 13 residues. Trimming shortened V by 0 bases and J by 7 bases, and 10 bases separated the two germline ends. From germline, CDR1 is SGHRS and CDR2 YFSETQ.

J is TRBJ2-5 and V is TRBV4-1, with D unclear. The CDR3 extends over 14 amino acids. Trimming took 1 base from V and 0 from J, leaving 6 bases between them. Germline loops: CDR1 MGHRA, CDR2 YSYEKL. This CDR3 reads CASSQVVYQETQYF. The DNA for the CDR3 is TGCGCCAGCAGCCAAGTTGTGTACCAAGAGACCCAGTACTTC.

This chain uses TRBV14 with TRBJ2-1, with 8 bases identical to TRBD1. The V gene end was trimmed by 4 bases and the J gene end by 7 bases; junction bases not matched to a gene: 12. CDR1 and CDR2 from the germline V gene are SGHDN and FVKESK. The CDR3 extends over 16 amino acids. The CDR3: CASSPIAGGGRNEQFF. Here the CDR3 DNA reads TGTGCCAGCAGCCCCATCGCAGGGGGCGGTAGGAATGAGCAGTTCTTC.

The chain recombines TRBV18 with TRBJ2-7, with no clear D. CDR1 KGHSH and CDR2 LQKENI come from the germline V gene. The CDR3 extends over 14 amino acids. Trimming pared 0 bases from V and 0 bases from J, leaving 6 bases between. As DNA, the CDR3 is TGTGCCAGCTCACCACCTTACGACTCCTACGAGCAGTACTTC. It translates to CASSPPYDSYEQYF.

This chain connects TRBV5-4 to TRBJ2-7; the match to TRBD2 covers 8 bases. Losses at the gene ends were 2 bases for V and 4 bases for J; bases not matched to a gene: 8. In germline, CDR1 is SGHNT, CDR2 YYREEE (reference sequence). This CDR3 comprises 15 residues. This CDR3 reads CASSLAGAAGYEQYF. For the CDR3, the DNA is TGTGCCAGCAGCTTAGCGGGGGCGGCAGGATACGAGCAGTACTTC. The complete variable domain, with remaining parts taken from reference TRBV5-4 and TRBJ2-7, reads ETGVTQSPTHLIKTRGQQVTLRCSSQSGHNTVSWYQQALGQGPQFIFQYYREEENGRGNFPPRFSGLQFPNYSSELNVNALELDDSALYLCASSLAGAAGYEQYFGPGTRLTVT.

The V gene is TRBV28, the J gene TRBJ2-1; TRBD2 agrees at 9 bases. CDR3 length: 15 amino acids. Germline-derived CDR1 and CDR2 are MDHEN and SYDVKM. With 4 bases clipped from V and 8 bases from J, the junction kept 9 bases outside the gene matches. The CDR3 coding sequence is TGTGCCAGCAGTTCCGACTCGCGGGGGGGGGATGAGCAGTTCTTC. Protein: CASSSDSRGGDEQFF.

This clone turned up a few times. This chain joins TRBV6-5 and TRBJ1-6; possibly TRBD1 for D (6 bases). V lost 5 bases to trimming and J lost 11 bases, with 19 bases between them. CDR1 and CDR2 (germline): MNHEY, SVGAGI. This CDR3 has 15 residues. Here the CDR3 reads CASSTGSQLWTPLHF. CDR3 coding DNA: TGTGCCAGCAGTACAGGGTCCCAATTGTGGACACCCCTCCACTTT.

The V gene is TRBV9, the J gene TRBJ2-2; D is unresolved. The CDR3 totals 14 residues. V was clipped by 0 bases and J by 0 bases, with 3 bases between them. Germline V lookup: CDR1 SGDLS, CDR2 YYNGEE. CDR3 residues: CASSVAANTGELFF. The DNA for the CDR3 is TGTGCCAGCAGCGTAGCGGCGAACACCGGGGAGCTGTTTTTT.

This chain connects TRBV7-8 to TRBJ2-7; perhaps D is TRBD1 or TRBD2 (7 bases each). The CDR3 has 17 amino acids. Germline loops: CDR1 SGHVS, CDR2 FQNEAQ. Trimming cost V 7 bases and J 4 bases, with 26 bases left between them. Here the CDR3 DNA reads TGTGCCAGCACCTCTGACAGGGAAGGACTAGAAAGGTACGAGCAGTACTTC. This encodes CASTSDREGLERYEQYF.

V gene TRBV14 combines with J gene TRBJ1-5; D uncertain. CDR3 size: 18 residues. V gave up 1 base and J gave up 0 bases, with 16 bases separating them. The germline V gene has CDR1 SGHDN and CDR2 FVKESK. The CDR3 region is CASSQGREAALSNQPQHF. The DNA of the CDR3 is TGTGCCAGCAGCCAAGGAAGGGAAGCGGCCCTTAGCAATCAGCCCCAGCATTTT.

The genes are TRBV7-9 and TRBJ1-1; TRBD1 might be the D (6 bases). V lost 1 base and J 6 bases, leaving 15 bases between the germline ends. CDR3 length: 15 residues. Germline V gives CDR1 SEHNR, CDR2 FQNEAQ (reference sequence). CDR3 loop: CASSLVGRGQSEAFF. DNA for the CDR3: TGTGCCAGCAGCTTAGTGGGCCGGGGGCAGTCTGAAGCTTTCTTT.

This chain links TRBV5-1 with TRBJ1-2, with no clear D. Germline assignment: CDR1 SGHRS and CDR2 YFSETQ. Trimming removed 7 bases from V and 6 bases from J, with 22 bases in between. There are 15 residues in the CDR3. In DNA, the CDR3 is TGCGCCAGCGGACCTCTCGGGGTCTCCGTCGATGGCTACACCTTC. Translating it yields CASGPLGVSVDGYTF.

The chain carries TRBV14 and TRBJ2-1; 13 bases line up with TRBD2. This CDR3 is 20 amino acids long. Germline CDR1 SGHDN, CDR2 FVKESK. Unmatched junction bases numbered 13, after V lost 2 bases and J lost 3 bases. CDR3 residues: CASSQNPGLAGKANYNEQFF. In DNA form, the CDR3 reads TGTGCCAGCAGCCAAAACCCGGGACTAGCGGGAAAGGCTAACTACAATGAGCAGTTCTTC.